This passage covers 27 T cell receptor beta chains from one sample sequenced in a study of patients and donors after allogeneic stem cell transplantation. TCRdb reprocessed the RT-PCR reads via MiXCR and lists one record per CDR3 protein. The table records approximately 410,000 distinct CDR3 sequences, under 20% of them present only once. The specimen was blood, either unsorted or a sorted T cell fraction (not recorded which). The receptors come from a human donor who was either an allogeneic HSCT recipient or a stem cell or donor lymphocyte infusion donor (not recorded which). It is not recorded whose cells these are; they may come from a transplant donor.

This clonotype was seen a handful of times. The chain links TRBV29-1 to TRBJ2-5, with 8 positions matching TRBD1. CDR3 length: 14 residues. With V trimmed by 5 bases and J by 4 bases, 9 bases remained unmatched. Per the germline V gene, CDR1 is SQVTM and CDR2 is ANQGSEA. The CDR3 nucleotides read TGCAGCGTTCTAGGTGACAGGGGCTCAGAGACCCAGTACTTC. Its protein is CSVLGDRGSETQYF.

The sample holds a few counts of this clonotype. The chain carries TRBV28 and TRBJ2-3; the D gene is possibly TRBD2 (5 bases). Trimming cost V 6 bases and J 10 bases, with 17 bases left between them. The CDR3 covers 13 residues. Germline V lookup: CDR1 MDHEN, CDR2 SYDVKM. The CDR3 DNA follows: TGTGCCAGCAGGGGCCCCACTAGTGTTTCGCAGTATTTT. Translated, it gives CASRGPTSVSQYF.

The chain recombines TRBV12-5 with TRBJ2-7; 10 bases fit TRBD2. J gave up 3 bases and V 2 bases, and 1 base lay outside the gene matches. This CDR3 is built from 14 residues. The germline gives CDR1 LGHNT, CDR2 FRNRAP. CDR3 DNA sequence: TGTGCTAGTGGTTTGCCTAGCGGGAGCTACGAGCAGTACTTC. It codes for CASGLPSGSYEQYF.

This clonotype was seen only a few times. V gene TRBV5-1 combines with J gene TRBJ2-7; D may be TRBD2 (6 bases). The CDR3 sequence is 15 residues long. Trimming left V 4 bases short and J 5 bases short, with 19 bases between. The germline CDR1 and CDR2 sequences are SGHRS and YFSETQ. CDR3 DNA: TGCGCCAGCAGCCTGTCCGGGGGATCGGCCCACGAGCAGTACTTC. It yields the protein CASSLSGGSAHEQYF.

A few counts support this clonotype. The CDR3 nucleotides read TGTGCCAGCAGCGTAGGGGGGGGCATGACGCTTGAGCAGTACTTC. It encodes CASSVGGGMTLEQYF. The chain has TRBV9 and TRBJ2-7, with D possibly TRBD2 on 7 matching bases. V was cut by 0 bases and J by 7 bases, with 17 bases left in between. The CDR3 totals 15 residues. Germline CDR1 is SGDLS and CDR2 is YYNGEE.

This clonotype occurred a few times. Mismatch with germline at one junction end may stem from a read error. The rearrangement joins TRBV12-3 or TRBV12-4 to TRBJ1-6; no clear D. CDR3 size: 14 residues. The CDR3 loop reads CASSFLQRNSTLHF. In DNA form, the CDR3 reads TGTGCCAGCAGTTTCCTTCAGAGGAATTCAACCCTCCACTTT.

This clonotype has more than one count but fewer than ten. V is TRBV9 and J is TRBJ2-2; TRBD1 is a possible D gene (5 bases). The germline V and J ends were trimmed by 0 bases and 3 bases, with 9 bases remaining between them. This CDR3 region has 15 residues. The germline CDR1 and CDR2 sequences are SGDLS and YYNGEE. As DNA, the CDR3 is TGTGCCAGCAGCGTAGTCCCAGGGTACACCGGGGAGCTGTTTTTT. It specifies CASSVVPGYTGELFF.

The CDR3 nucleotides read TGCGCCAGCAGCTTGGGTGAAGAACAGACCCAGTACTTC. Its protein is CASSLGEEQTQYF. This chain connects TRBV5-1 to TRBJ2-5; no clear D gene. There are 13 residues in the CDR3. With 0 bases removed from V and 6 bases from J, the gap between germline ends came to 9 bases. Germline V gene lookup returns CDR1 SGHRS and CDR2 YFSETQ.

This clonotype was picked up many times. The genes are TRBV20-1 and TRBJ2-2, with D possibly matching TRBD2 (5 bases). Trimming cost V 0 bases and J 0 bases, with 14 bases left between them. This CDR3 is built from 17 residues. Germline CDR1 reads DFQATT; CDR2 reads SNEGSKA (reference sequence). DNA of the CDR3: TGCAGTGCTAGAGATAACGATCACGGGGCGAACACCGGGGAGCTGTTTTTT. Amino acids: CSARDNDHGANTGELFF.

The chain has TRBV6-6 and TRBJ1-5; a possible D gene is TRBD1 (5 bases). Trimming shortened V by 11 bases and J by 6 bases, and 17 bases separated the two germline ends. This CDR3 comprises 13 residues. Germline assignment: CDR1 MNHNY and CDR2 SVGAGI (reference sequence). Here the CDR3 DNA reads TGTGCCGCCACGGGCGGGAGGGGTCAGCCCCAGCATTTT. Protein product: CAATGGRGQPQHF.

This clonotype was counted only a few times. This chain links TRBV15 with TRBJ2-7, with TRBD1 matching 7 bases. The V gene's germline CDR1 is LNHNV and CDR2 YYDKDF (reference sequence). V dropped 4 bases and J dropped 2; count of bases not matched to a gene: 8. The CDR3 sequence is 15 residues long. This CDR3 is CATSNPGGTTYEQYF. The CDR3 bases are TGTGCCACCAGCAACCCAGGGGGAACAACCTACGAGCAGTACTTC.

This sequence joins TRBV28 and TRBJ2-4; D uncertain. There are 13 residues in the CDR3. The V gene's germline CDR1 is MDHEN and CDR2 SYDVKM. Trimming left V 6 bases short and J 9 bases short, with 15 bases between. In DNA, the CDR3 is TGTGCCAGCAGCTCCGACCTGCCGGGCATTCAGTACTTC. Protein: CASSSDLPGIQYF.

This clonotype was recorded a few times. The chain is built from TRBV12-3 or TRBV12-4 and TRBJ1-1, with 9 nucleotides matching TRBD1. The CDR3 consists of 14 residues. Germline trimming cut 5 bases from V and 12 bases from J; bases unmatched to any gene: 13. The DNA of the CDR3 is TGTGCCAGCAGTCCTCCGATGTTGACAGGGGGTCCTTTCTTT. Amino acid sequence: CASSPPMLTGGPFF.

The V and J genes are TRBV11-2 and TRBJ2-3; 12 bases match TRBD2. Trimming took 2 bases from V and 0 from J; bases not matched to a gene: 6. CDR3 size: 18 residues. The germline CDR1 and CDR2 sequences are SGHAT and FQNNGV. As DNA, the CDR3 is TGTGCCAGCAGCTTACTCCTAGCGGGGGGGCCCAGCACAGATACGCAGTATTTT. Translation gives CASSLLLAGGPSTDTQYF.

This chain uses TRBV12-5 with TRBJ1-2; maybe TRBD1 (5 bases). The V end lost 4 bases, the J end lost 4 bases, and 13 bases lay between the germline ends. This CDR3 contains 14 residues. Germline V gene lookup returns CDR1 LGHNT and CDR2 FRNRAP. CDR3 coding DNA: TGTGCTAGTGGTTCCTGGGAAGGGACCTATGGCTACACCTTC. Its translation is CASGSWEGTYGYTF.

There are many counts of this clonotype. The V call is TRBV12-3 or TRBV12-4, the J call TRBJ2-3, with TRBD2 identical over 8 bases. J lost 3 bases, V lost 6 bases, and 8 bases had no gene match. CDR3 size: 15 residues. CDR3 nucleotide sequence: TGTGCCAGCAGCCTTACGGGGGGGCTGACAGATACGCAGTATTTT. This sequence encodes CASSLTGGLTDTQYF.

The genes are TRBV4-1 and TRBJ2-7; weak D call: TRBD1 (5 bases). The CDR3 has 13 residues. CDR1 and CDR2 from the germline V gene are MGHRA and YSYEKL. Trimming removed 5 bases at V and 1 base at J, with 9 bases between. The CDR3 is CASSRSGSYEQYF. CDR3 nucleotides: TGCGCCAGCAGCAGGTCAGGGTCCTACGAGCAGTACTTC.

In this sample, this clonotype turned up many times. V is TRBV20-1 and J is TRBJ2-2; TRBD2 might be the D (6 bases). Trimming pared 1 base from V and 0 bases from J, leaving 9 bases between. There are 15 residues in the CDR3. Germline values: CDR1 DFQATT, CDR2 SNEGSKA (reference sequence). CDR3 in amino acids: CSARVGTSNTGELFF. The CDR3 coding sequence is TGCAGTGCTAGAGTAGGGACTTCGAACACCGGGGAGCTGTTTTTT.

The chain is built from TRBV27 and TRBJ2-7; TRBD2 agrees at 8 bases. The length of the CDR3 is 16 residues. V lost 2 bases, J lost 3 bases, and 9 bases stayed unmatched. Looked up from germline, CDR1 is MNHEY and CDR2 is SMNVEV (reference sequence). The CDR3 bases are TGTGCCAGCAGTTTAGTGGGGACTAGACAGAACTACGAGCAGTACTTC. Translated: CASSLVGTRQNYEQYF.

This clonotype was seen more than once but under ten times. The chain is built from TRBV20-1 and TRBJ2-3; a weak D match, TRBD2 (6 bases). V was cut by 4 bases and J by 0 bases, with 17 bases left in between. The CDR3 spans 16 residues. Looked up from germline, CDR1 is DFQATT and CDR2 is SNEGSKA (reference sequence). The CDR3 DNA follows: TGCAGTGCTATCCTGGGGGAGCGGGCAAGCACAGATACGCAGTATTTT. It encodes CSAILGERASTDTQYF.

This clonotype was seen more than once but under ten times. The V and J genes are TRBV6-2 or TRBV6-3 and TRBJ2-5, with 13 bases matching TRBD2. CDR3 length equals 17 residues. V lost 6 bases, J lost 5 bases, and 12 bases stayed unmatched. Germline CDR1 is MNHEY and CDR2 is SVGEGT. This CDR3 is CASRPPGLAGRWETQYF. CDR3 nucleotides: TGTGCCAGCAGACCCCCGGGACTAGCGGGGAGATGGGAGACCCAGTACTTC.

This clonotype was seen more than once but under ten times. The rearrangement joins TRBV5-1 to TRBJ2-1; 7 nucleotides match TRBD1. The junction had 10 bases not matched to a gene; V was cut back by 4 bases and J by 9 bases. Per the germline V gene, CDR1 is SGHRS and CDR2 is YFSETQ. The CDR3 extends over 14 amino acids. The CDR3 loop reads CASSADREGGEQFF. CDR3 coding DNA: TGCGCCAGCAGCGCAGACAGGGAAGGGGGTGAGCAGTTCTTC.

This clonotype was detected many times. The chain couples TRBV6-2 or TRBV6-3 to TRBJ1-5; maybe TRBD1 (5 bases). Trimming removed 10 bases at V and 5 bases at J, with 18 bases between. Germline CDR1 MNHEY, CDR2 SVGEGT. CDR3 length: 14 residues. The CDR3 DNA sequence: TGTGCCACGACCAGGGTGAAAGGGGATCAGCCCCAGCATTTT. Translating gives CATTRVKGDQPQHF.

This clonotype has ten or more counts. The chain is built from TRBV5-1 and TRBJ2-1; 7 nucleotides agree with TRBD2. CDR1 is SGHRS and CDR2 is YFSETQ in the germline V gene. The J segment lost 6 bases and the V segment lost 3 bases, leaving 9 bases of the junction unmatched. The CDR3 totals 15 residues. As DNA, the CDR3 is TGCGCCAGCAGCTGGGGGGGGACCAAACTCAATGAGCAGTTCTTC. Encoded protein: CASSWGGTKLNEQFF.

This clonotype has more than one count but fewer than ten. The chain is built from TRBV2 and TRBJ2-3; 7 bases are a match to TRBD2. The CDR3 extends over 18 amino acids. The trim removed 7 bases at V and 1 base at J, leaving 17 bases unmatched. The germline V gene encodes CDR1 SNHLY and CDR2 FYNNEI. The CDR3 DNA reads as TGTGCCAGCACGACAACACGGCAGGCGGGAGCGGGCACAGATACGCAGTATTTT. Residues: CASTTTRQAGAGTDTQYF.

V and J are TRBV5-6 and TRBJ2-2; D gene ambiguous. Germline values: CDR1 SGHDT, CDR2 YYEEEE. The V and J ends lost 4 bases and 4 bases respectively, with 8 bases between them. The CDR3 is 13 amino acids. Here the CDR3 reads CASSAYSTGELFF. The CDR3 DNA follows: TGTGCCAGCAGCGCATACAGCACCGGGGAGCTGTTTTTT.

CDR3 coding DNA: TGTGCCAGCACCACGGTCAGGGGGTTAGGCGGGGAGCTGTTTTTT. It is translated as CASTTVRGLGGELFF. V and J are TRBV6-1 and TRBJ2-2; 7 nucleotides align to TRBD1. J gave up 7 bases and V 7 bases, and 12 bases lay outside the gene matches. Germline V gene data show CDR1 as MNHNS and CDR2 as SASEGT. The CDR3 covers 15 residues.